This T cell receptor (beta chain) was sequenced for a study of identical twins. General study findings and limits: Conclusions relied on cross-sectional statistical analysis, not following the same donors.

This clonotype was counted ten times or more. Its target is unknown. With 3 bases clipped from V and 0 bases from J, the junction kept 8 bases outside the gene matches. The V gene's germline CDR1 is SGHVS and CDR2 FQNEAQ. The CDR3 is made up of 17 amino acids. In TCRdb, the 5' RACE reads were re-called with MiXCR into one record per CDR3 protein. The sample shows about 690,000 distinct CDR3 sequences, roughly 20% of them seen only once. These data also featured in a second study, about T cells expressing NK-cell markers.

This chain uses TRBV7-8 with TRBJ2-5; the match to TRBD2 covers 9 bases. The sample comprised PBMCs. The clonotype was recovered from a young woman in good health. The CDR3 DNA sequence: TGTGCCAGCAGCTTTGCGTCTAGCGGGGTGAACCAAGAGACCCAGTACTTC. This codes for CASSFASSGVNQETQYF.